This passage covers 8 T cell receptor beta chains from one sample sequenced in a study of blood T cell repertoires in COVID-19. Measured with immunoSEQ multiplex PCR; TCRdb has only the in-frame clones, and not every one. The data show tens of thousands of clones, with roughly 70% seen just once and approximately 4.1% held by the top ten. Sequencing was performed on peripheral blood. These TCRs come from a man between 65 and 85 years old with COVID-19, enrolled during active disease.

This clone is a singleton in its sample. This sequence joins TRBV30 and TRBJ1-1, with D hard to call. Germline values: CDR1 GTSNPN, CDR2 SVGIG (reference sequence). Trimming removed 1 base at V and 1 base at J, with 4 bases between. This CDR3 has 12 residues. The CDR3 here is CAWSAGNTEAFF. For the CDR3, the DNA is TGTGCCTGGAGTGCAGGGAACACTGAAGCTTTCTTT.

V usage is TRBV30 and J usage is TRBJ2-6; perhaps TRBD1 as D (6 bases). This CDR3 is built from 20 residues. V shed 3 bases and J shed 0 bases, with 24 bases lying between them. Germline V CDR1 and CDR2: GTSNPN, SVGIG (reference sequence). The CDR3 is CAWRSRQVVEGGSGANVLTF. DNA of the CDR3: TGTGCCTGGAGGTCGAGACAGGTGGTAGAAGGGGGCTCTGGGGCCAACGTCCTGACTTTC.

The chain combines TRBV4-1 with TRBJ1-1, with TRBD1 as a possible D gene (6 bases). The CDR3 is made up of 14 amino acids. Trimming removed 4 bases at V and 1 base at J, with 10 bases between. CDR1 MGHRA and CDR2 YSYEKL come from the germline V gene. This CDR3 reads CASSRGQRNTEAFF. The CDR3 nucleotides are TGCGCCAGCAGCCGAGGACAGCGGAACACTGAAGCTTTCTTT.

The CDR3 coding sequence is TGCGCCAGCAGCTTGGAATTAGCGGGAGGGGCCTTGTCCGGGGAGCTGTTTTTT. Translated, it gives CASSLELAGGALSGELFF. V and J are TRBV5-1 and TRBJ2-2, with 11 bases that match TRBD2. The CDR3 sequence is 18 residues long. V was clipped by 0 bases and J by 6 bases; unmatched bases: 10. CDR1 SGHRS and CDR2 YFSETQ come from the germline V gene.

The CDR3 nucleotides are TGTGCCAGTAGTACCTCAGTTTGGCGGGAAGTAGATACGCAGTATTTT. This translates into CASSTSVWREVDTQYF. The genes are TRBV19 and TRBJ2-3, with D tentatively TRBD2 (6 bases). Germline V CDR1 and CDR2: LNHDA, SQIVND (reference sequence). This CDR3 contains 16 residues. V was shortened by 4 bases and J by 5 bases, with 19 bases between the two germline ends.

This chain joins TRBV28 and TRBJ2-1; TRBD1 aligns across 8 bases. CDR1 is MDHEN and CDR2 is SYDVKM in the germline V gene. This CDR3 has 15 residues. Trimming removed 5 bases from V and 5 bases from J; junction bases left unmatched: 8. CDR3 loop: CASSPSGQVNNEQFF. The DNA for the CDR3 is TGTGCCAGCAGTCCCTCGGGACAGGTAAACAATGAGCAGTTCTTC.

This clone was counted between two and nine times. This rearrangement joins TRBV2 to TRBJ2-1; D might be TRBD2 (6 bases). There are 15 residues in the CDR3. Germline V lookup: CDR1 SNHLY, CDR2 FYNNEI. The germline V and J ends were trimmed by 7 bases and 7 bases, with 20 bases remaining between them. CDR3 amino acids: CASTWEVVSGNEQFF. Written as DNA, the CDR3 is TGTGCCAGCACTTGGGAGGTAGTATCTGGGAATGAGCAGTTCTTC. Full variable domain (remainder filled in from reference TRBV2 and TRBJ2-1): EPEVTQTPSHQVTQMGQEVILRCVPISNHLYFYWYRQILGQKVEFLVSFYNNEISEKSEIFDDQFSVERPDGSNFTLKIRSTKLEDSAMYFCASTWEVVSGNEQFFGPGTRLTVL.

The chain carries TRBV14 and TRBJ1-6; possible D gene TRBD1, 5 bases. Trimming cost V 0 bases and J 12 bases, with 15 bases left between them. Germline CDR1 and CDR2: SGHDN and FVKESK. The CDR3 covers 15 residues. Here the CDR3 DNA reads TGTGCCAGCAGCCAAGAATCCGGGACTGGAGAACCCCTCCACTTT. Protein sequence: CASSQESGTGEPLHF.